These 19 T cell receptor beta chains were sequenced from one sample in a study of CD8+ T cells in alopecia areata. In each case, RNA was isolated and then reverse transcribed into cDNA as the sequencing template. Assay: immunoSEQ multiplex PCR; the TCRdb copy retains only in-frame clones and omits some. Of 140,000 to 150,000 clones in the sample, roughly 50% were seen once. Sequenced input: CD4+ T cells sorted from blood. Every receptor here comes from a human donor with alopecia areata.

Here the CDR3 reads CASNREETQYF. DNA of the CDR3: TGTGCCAGCAATAGGGAAGAGACCCAGTACTTC. The gene calls are TRBV28 and TRBJ2-5; the D is unclear. The CDR3 totals 11 residues. Germline CDR1 reads MDHEN; CDR2 reads SYDVKM. Deletions cut 7 bases from V and 3 bases from J, with 6 bases between.

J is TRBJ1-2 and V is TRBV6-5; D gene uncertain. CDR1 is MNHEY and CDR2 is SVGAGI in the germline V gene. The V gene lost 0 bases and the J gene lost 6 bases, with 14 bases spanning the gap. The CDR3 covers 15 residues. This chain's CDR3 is CASSYSKPVHDGYTF. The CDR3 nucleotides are TGTGCCAGCAGTTACTCGAAGCCAGTCCATGATGGCTACACCTTC.

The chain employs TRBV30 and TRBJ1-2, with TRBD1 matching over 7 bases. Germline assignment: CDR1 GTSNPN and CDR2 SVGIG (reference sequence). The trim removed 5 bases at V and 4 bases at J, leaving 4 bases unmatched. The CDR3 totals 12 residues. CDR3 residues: CAWLGTAYGYTF. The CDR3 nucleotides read TGTGCCTGGCTCGGGACAGCCTATGGCTACACCTTC.

CDR3 in DNA: TGCAGCGTACCCGGAGCCGCCTACGAGCAGTACTTC. Its protein product is CSVPGAAYEQYF. This chain connects TRBV29-1 to TRBJ2-7; no clear D gene. In germline, CDR1 is SQVTM, CDR2 ANQGSEA. The germline V and J ends were trimmed by 6 bases and 2 bases, with 11 bases remaining between them. This CDR3 has 12 residues.

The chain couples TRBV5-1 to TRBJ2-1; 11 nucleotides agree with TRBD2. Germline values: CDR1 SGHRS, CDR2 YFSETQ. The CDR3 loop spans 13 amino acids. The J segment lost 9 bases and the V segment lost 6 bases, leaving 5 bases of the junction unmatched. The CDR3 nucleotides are TGCGCCAGCACCCTAGCGGGAGGTCTTGAGCAGTTCTTC. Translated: CASTLAGGLEQFF.

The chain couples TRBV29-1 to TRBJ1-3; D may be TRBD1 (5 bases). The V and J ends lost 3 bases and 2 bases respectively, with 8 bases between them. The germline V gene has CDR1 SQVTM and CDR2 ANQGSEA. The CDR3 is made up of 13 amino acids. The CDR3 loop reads CSVDGGTGNTIYF. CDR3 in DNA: TGCAGCGTTGACGGGGGGACTGGAAACACCATATATTTT.

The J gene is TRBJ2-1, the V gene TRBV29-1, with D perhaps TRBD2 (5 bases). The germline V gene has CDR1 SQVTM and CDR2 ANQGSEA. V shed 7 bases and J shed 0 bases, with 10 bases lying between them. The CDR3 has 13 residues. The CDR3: CSGTSDSYNEQFF. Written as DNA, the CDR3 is TGCAGCGGGACTTCGGACTCCTACAATGAGCAGTTCTTC.

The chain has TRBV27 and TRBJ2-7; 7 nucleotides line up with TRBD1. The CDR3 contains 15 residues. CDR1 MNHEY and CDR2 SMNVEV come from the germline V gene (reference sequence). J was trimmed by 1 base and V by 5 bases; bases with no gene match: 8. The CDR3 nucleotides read TGTGCCAGCAGTGCCCGACAGGGCCCTTCCTACGAGCAGTACTTC. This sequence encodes CASSARQGPSYEQYF.

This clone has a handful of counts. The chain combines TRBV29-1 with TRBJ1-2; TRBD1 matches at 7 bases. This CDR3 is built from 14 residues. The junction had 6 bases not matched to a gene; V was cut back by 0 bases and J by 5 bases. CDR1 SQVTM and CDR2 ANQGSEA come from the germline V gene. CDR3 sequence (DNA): TGCAGCGTTGAAGAACCGGGACAGATTTATGGCTACACCTTC. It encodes CSVEEPGQIYGYTF.

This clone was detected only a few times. The CDR3 DNA follows: TGTGCCAGCAGTTTACTGTTAGGTTCGATCTACGAGCAGTACTTC. It yields the protein CASSLLLGSIYEQYF. This chain joins TRBV27 and TRBJ2-7, with D uncertain. Trimming removed 2 bases at V and 3 bases at J, with 14 bases between. The length of the CDR3 is 15 residues. The germline CDR1 and CDR2 sequences are MNHEY and SMNVEV (reference sequence).

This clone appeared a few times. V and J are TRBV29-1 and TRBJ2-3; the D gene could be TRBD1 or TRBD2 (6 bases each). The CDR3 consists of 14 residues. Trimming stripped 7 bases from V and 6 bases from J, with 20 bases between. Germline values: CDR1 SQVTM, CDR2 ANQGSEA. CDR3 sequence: CSAGAANLLDTQYF. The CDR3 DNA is TGCAGCGCGGGGGCAGCTAACCTTCTGGATACGCAGTATTTT.

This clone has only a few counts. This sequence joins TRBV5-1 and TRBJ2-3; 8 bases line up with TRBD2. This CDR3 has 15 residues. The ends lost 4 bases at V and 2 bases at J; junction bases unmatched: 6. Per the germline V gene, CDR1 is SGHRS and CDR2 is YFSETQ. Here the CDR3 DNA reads TGCGCCAGCAGCATAACTAGCGGTGCCACAGATACGCAGTATTTT. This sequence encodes CASSITSGATDTQYF. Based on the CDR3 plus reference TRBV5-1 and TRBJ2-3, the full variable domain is KAGVTQTPRYLIKTRGQQVTLSCSPISGHRSVSWYQQTPGQGLQFLFEYFSETQRNKGNFPGRFSGRQFSNSRSEMNVSTLELGDSALYLCASSITSGATDTQYFGPGTRLTVL.

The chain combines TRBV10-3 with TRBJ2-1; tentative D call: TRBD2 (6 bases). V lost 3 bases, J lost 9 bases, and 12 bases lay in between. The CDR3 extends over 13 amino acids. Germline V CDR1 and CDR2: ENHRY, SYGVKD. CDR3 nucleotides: TGTGCCATCAGTGACCGGCAGGGAGGTGAGCAGTTCTTC. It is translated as CAISDRQGGEQFF.

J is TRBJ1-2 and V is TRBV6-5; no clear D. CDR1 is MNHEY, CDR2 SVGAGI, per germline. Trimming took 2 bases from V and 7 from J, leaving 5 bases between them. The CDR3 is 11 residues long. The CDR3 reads CASSYQGGYTF. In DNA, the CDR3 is TGTGCCAGCAGTTACCAAGGTGGCTACACCTTC.

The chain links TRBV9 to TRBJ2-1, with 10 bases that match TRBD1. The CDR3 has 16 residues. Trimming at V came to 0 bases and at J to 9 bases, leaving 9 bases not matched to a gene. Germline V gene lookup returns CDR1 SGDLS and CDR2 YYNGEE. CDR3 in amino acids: CASSVVWTGGWSEQFF. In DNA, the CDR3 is TGTGCCAGCAGCGTAGTTTGGACAGGGGGTTGGAGTGAGCAGTTCTTC.

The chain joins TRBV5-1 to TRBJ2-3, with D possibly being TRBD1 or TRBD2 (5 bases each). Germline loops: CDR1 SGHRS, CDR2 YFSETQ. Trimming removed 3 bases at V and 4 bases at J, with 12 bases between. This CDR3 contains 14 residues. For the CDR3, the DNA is TGCGCCAGCAGCTCCCGGGGACGCGCAGATACGCAGTATTTT. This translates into CASSSRGRADTQYF.

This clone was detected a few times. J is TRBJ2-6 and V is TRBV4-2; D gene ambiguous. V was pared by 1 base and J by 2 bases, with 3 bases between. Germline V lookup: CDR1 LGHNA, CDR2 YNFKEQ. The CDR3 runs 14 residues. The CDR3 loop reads CASSQVTGANVLTF. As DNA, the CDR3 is TGTGCCAGCAGCCAAGTCACTGGGGCCAACGTCCTGACTTTC.

CDR3 sequence (DNA): TGTGCCAGCAGATTCGACAGGGGGATCTACGAGCAGTACTTC. This gives the protein CASRFDRGIYEQYF. This chain links TRBV28 with TRBJ2-7; 9 bases are a match to TRBD1. After removal of 6 bases from V and 3 bases from J, the junction contained 6 bases not matched to a gene. Germline CDR1 reads MDHEN; CDR2 reads SYDVKM. The CDR3 has 14 residues.

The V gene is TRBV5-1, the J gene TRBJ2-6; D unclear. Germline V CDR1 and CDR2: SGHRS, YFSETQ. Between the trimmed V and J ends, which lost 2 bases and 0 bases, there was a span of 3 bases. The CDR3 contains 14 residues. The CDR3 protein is CASSFNSGANVLTF. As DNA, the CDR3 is TGCGCCAGCAGCTTCAACTCTGGGGCCAACGTCCTGACTTTC.